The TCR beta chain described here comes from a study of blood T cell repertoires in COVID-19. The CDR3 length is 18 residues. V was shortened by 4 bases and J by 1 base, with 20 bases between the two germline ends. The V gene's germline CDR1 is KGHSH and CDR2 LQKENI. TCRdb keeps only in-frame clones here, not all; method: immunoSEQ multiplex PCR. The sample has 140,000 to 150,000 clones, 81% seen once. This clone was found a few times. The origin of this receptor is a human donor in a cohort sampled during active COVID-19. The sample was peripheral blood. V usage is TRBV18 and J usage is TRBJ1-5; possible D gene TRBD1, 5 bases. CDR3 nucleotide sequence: TGTGCCAGCTCACGCACCACGGGGGATCCCGTGAGCAATCAGCCCCAGCATTTT. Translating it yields CASSRTTGDPVSNQPQHF.